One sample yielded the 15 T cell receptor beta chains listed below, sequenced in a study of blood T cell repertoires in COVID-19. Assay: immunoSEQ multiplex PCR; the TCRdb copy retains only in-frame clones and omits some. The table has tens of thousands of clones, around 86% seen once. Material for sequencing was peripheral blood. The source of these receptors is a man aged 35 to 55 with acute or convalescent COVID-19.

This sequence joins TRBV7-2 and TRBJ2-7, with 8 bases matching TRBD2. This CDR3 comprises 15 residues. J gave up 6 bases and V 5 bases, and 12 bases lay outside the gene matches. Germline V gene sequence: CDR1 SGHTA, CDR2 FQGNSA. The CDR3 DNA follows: TGTGCCAGCAGCGTTCGGGGGGGCCTGGTTAGCGAGCAGTACTTC. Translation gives CASSVRGGLVSEQYF.

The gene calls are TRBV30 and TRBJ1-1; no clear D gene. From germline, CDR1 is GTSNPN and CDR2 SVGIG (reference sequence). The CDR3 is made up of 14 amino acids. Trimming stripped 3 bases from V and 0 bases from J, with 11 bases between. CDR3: CAWSLRVMNTEAFF. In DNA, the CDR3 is TGTGCCTGGAGCCTTCGCGTAATGAACACTGAAGCTTTCTTT.

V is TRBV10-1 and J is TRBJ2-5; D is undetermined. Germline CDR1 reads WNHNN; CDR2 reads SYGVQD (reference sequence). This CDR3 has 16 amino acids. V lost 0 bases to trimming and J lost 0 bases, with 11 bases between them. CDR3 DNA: TGCGCCAGCAGTGAGTCGAAGACGGAGTACCAAGAGACCCAGTACTTC. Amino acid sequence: CASSESKTEYQETQYF.

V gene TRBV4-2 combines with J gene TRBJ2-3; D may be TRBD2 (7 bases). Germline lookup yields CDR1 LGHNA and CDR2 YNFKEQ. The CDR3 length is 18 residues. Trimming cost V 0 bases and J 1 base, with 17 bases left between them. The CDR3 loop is CASSQEPEGGEGTDTQYF. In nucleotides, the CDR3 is TGTGCCAGCAGCCAAGAACCCGAAGGGGGGGAAGGCACAGATACGCAGTATTTT.

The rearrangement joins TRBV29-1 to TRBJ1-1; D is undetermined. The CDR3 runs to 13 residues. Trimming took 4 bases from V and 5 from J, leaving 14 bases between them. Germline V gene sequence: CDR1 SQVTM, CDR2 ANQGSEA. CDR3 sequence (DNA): TGCAGCGTTGGGACTCCTGGAGGGACTGAAGCTTTCTTT. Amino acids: CSVGTPGGTEAFF.

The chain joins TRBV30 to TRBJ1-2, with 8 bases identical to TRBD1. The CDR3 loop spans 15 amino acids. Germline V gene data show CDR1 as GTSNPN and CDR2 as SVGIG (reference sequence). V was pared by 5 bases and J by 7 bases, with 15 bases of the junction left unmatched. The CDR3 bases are TGTGCCTGGTCCCCGATTAGGGACAGGTTGTTTGGCTACACCTTC. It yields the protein CAWSPIRDRLFGYTF.

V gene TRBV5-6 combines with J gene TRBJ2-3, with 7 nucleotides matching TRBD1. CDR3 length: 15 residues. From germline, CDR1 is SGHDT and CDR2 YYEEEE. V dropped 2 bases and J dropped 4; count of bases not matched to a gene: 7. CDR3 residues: CASSFGQGESDTQYF. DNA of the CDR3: TGTGCCAGCAGCTTCGGGCAGGGGGAATCAGATACGCAGTATTTT.

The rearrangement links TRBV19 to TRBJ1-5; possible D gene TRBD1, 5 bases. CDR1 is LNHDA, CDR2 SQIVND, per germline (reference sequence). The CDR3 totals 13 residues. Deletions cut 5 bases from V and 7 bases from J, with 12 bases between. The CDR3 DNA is TGTGCCAGTAGTGACGACAGAAAACAGCCCCAGCATTTT. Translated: CASSDDRKQPQHF.

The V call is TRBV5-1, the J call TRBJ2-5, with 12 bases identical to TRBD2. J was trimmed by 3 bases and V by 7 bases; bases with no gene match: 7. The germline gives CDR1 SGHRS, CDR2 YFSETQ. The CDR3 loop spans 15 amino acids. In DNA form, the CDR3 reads TGCGCCAGCGGACACGCTAGCGGGGGGGAAGAGACCCAGTACTTC. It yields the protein CASGHASGGEETQYF.

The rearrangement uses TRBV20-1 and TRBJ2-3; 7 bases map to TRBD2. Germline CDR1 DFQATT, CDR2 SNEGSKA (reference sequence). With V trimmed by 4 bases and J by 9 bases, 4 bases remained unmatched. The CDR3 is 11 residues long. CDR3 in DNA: TGCAGTGCTATCTTGGGAGGGACGCAGTATTTT. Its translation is CSAILGGTQYF.

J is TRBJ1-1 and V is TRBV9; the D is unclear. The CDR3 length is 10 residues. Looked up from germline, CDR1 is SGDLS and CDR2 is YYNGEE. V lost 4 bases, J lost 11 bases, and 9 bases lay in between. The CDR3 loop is CASSPPRAFF. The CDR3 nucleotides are TGTGCCAGCAGCCCCCCTCGGGCTTTCTTT.

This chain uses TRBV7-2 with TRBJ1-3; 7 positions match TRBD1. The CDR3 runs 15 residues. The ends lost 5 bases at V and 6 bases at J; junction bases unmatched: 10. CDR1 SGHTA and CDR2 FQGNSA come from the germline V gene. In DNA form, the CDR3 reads TGTGCCAGCAGCGCACAGGGGTTCCATGAAAACACCATATATTTT. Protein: CASSAQGFHENTIYF.

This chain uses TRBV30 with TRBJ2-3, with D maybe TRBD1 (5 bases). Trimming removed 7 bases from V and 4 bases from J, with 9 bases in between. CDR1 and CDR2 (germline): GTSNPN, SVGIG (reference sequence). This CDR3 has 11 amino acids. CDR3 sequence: CAYPTADTQYF. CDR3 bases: TGTGCCTACCCGACAGCAGATACGCAGTATTTT.

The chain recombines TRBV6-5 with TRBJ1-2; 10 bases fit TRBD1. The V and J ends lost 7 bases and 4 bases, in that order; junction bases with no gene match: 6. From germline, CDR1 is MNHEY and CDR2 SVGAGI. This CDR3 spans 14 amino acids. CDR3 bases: TGTGCCAGCATAGCGGGACAGGGGTCCTATGGCTACACCTTC. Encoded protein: CASIAGQGSYGYTF.

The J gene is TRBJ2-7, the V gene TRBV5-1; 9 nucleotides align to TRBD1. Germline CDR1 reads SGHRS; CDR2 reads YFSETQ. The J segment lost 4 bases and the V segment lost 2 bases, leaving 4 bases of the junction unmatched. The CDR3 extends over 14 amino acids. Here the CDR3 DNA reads TGCGCCAGCAGCTTTTCGGACAGGGGATACGAGCAGTACTTC. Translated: CASSFSDRGYEQYF. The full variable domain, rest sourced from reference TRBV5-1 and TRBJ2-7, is KAGVTQTPRYLIKTRGQQVTLSCSPISGHRSVSWYQQTPGQGLQFLFEYFSETQRNKGNFPGRFSGRQFSNSRSEMNVSTLELGDSALYLCASSFSDRGYEQYFGPGTRLTVT.